The rows below give T cell receptor beta chains drawn from one sample of a study of blood T cell repertoires in COVID-19. The data were produced by immunoSEQ multiplex PCR, yet TCRdb's version contains in-frame clones alone and is incomplete. The profile shows 400,000 to 500,000 clones, over 75% of them singletons. Material: PBMCs or T cells enriched from blood (not recorded which). The receptor set was obtained from a woman in her late teens or twenties who had been exposed to COVID-19. CDR3s include the opening cysteine and the closing phenylalanine or tryptophan. Each record gives: V gene, J gene, D gene, clone size, CDR3 length, CDR3 protein, CDR3 DNA. D genes are given only for firm matches. Expanded clones are given a class, and other clones once, few, many or no size at all.

V: TRBV11-3; J: TRBJ2-7; D: -; size: -; length: 13; CDR3: CASSLSGSYEQYF; DNA: TGTGCCAGCAGCTTGTCAGGGTCCTACGAGCAGTACTTC
V: TRBV3-1/TRBV3-2; J: TRBJ2-1; D: -; size: -; length: 16; CDR3: CASSQQTSPNSNEQFF; DNA: TGTGCCAGCAGCCAACAAACTAGCCCCAACTCTAATGAGCAGTTCTTC
V: TRBV29-1; J: TRBJ1-2; D: -; size: -; length: 12; CDR3: CSVDTLDYGYTF; DNA: TGCAGCGTAGACACCCTCGACTATGGCTACACCTTC
V: TRBV20-1; J: TRBJ2-7; D: TRBD2; size: -; length: 16; CDR3: CSASDGTGGSSYEQYF; DNA: TGCAGTGCTAGTGATGGGACGGGAGGTTCTTCTTACGAGCAGTACTTC
V: TRBV9; J: TRBJ1-1; D: TRBD1; size: once; length: 15; CDR3: CASSEGGQLNTEAFF; DNA: TGTGCCAGCAGCGAGGGGGGACAGCTGAACACTGAAGCTTTCTTT
V: TRBV13; J: TRBJ2-7; D: -; size: -; length: 12; CDR3: CASSLGGYEQYF; DNA: TGTGCCAGCAGCTTAGGCGGGTACGAGCAGTACTTC
V: TRBV20-1; J: TRBJ2-7; D: -; size: -; length: 11; CDR3: CSGGISYEQYF; DNA: TGCAGTGGTGGCATTTCCTACGAGCAGTACTTC
V: TRBV28; J: TRBJ1-1; D: TRBD1; size: -; length: 15; CDR3: CASRPRDRGPTEAFF; DNA: TGTGCCAGCAGGCCTCGGGACAGGGGCCCGACGGAAGCTTTCTTT
V: TRBV12-3/TRBV12-4; J: TRBJ2-7; D: TRBD2; size: -; length: 12; CDR3: CASSPGGYEQYF; DNA: TGTGCCAGCAGCCCCGGGGGGTACGAGCAGTACTTC
V: TRBV12-5; J: TRBJ2-2; D: -; size: -; length: 16; CDR3: CASGLSQGPNTGELFF; DNA: TGTGCTAGTGGTTTGTCGCAGGGGCCAAACACCGGGGAGCTGTTTTTT
V: TRBV9; J: TRBJ1-6; D: TRBD1; size: -; length: 15; CDR3: CASSSRGQYNSPLHF; DNA: TGTGCCAGCAGCTCCCGGGGACAGTATAATTCACCCCTCCACTTT
V: TRBV28; J: TRBJ2-7; D: TRBD1; size: -; length: 15; CDR3: CASRGAGQGSYEQYF; DNA: TGTGCCAGCAGAGGGGCGGGACAGGGCTCCTACGAGCAGTACTTC
V: TRBV6-5; J: TRBJ2-3; D: -; size: -; length: 14; CDR3: CAGTRTSGTDTQYF; DNA: TGTGCAGGGACTCGCACGTCTGGCACAGATACGCAGTATTTT
V: TRBV27; J: TRBJ2-7; D: -; size: few; length: 13; CDR3: CASSLAGPYEQYF; DNA: TGTGCCAGCAGTTTAGCCGGTCCCTACGAGCAGTACTTC
V: TRBV28; J: TRBJ2-3; D: TRBD2; size: -; length: 18; CDR3: CASSTRTSGGSRTDTQYF; DNA: TGTGCCAGCAGTACCCGGACTAGCGGAGGTTCGCGCACAGATACGCAGTATTTT
V: TRBV7-8; J: TRBJ1-5; D: -; size: -; length: 18; CDR3: CASSLVSGWQDFGLTQHF; DNA: TGTGCCAGCAGCTTAGTTTCGGGTTGGCAGGACTTTGGATTGACCCAGCATTTT
V: TRBV28; J: TRBJ2-7; D: -; size: -; length: 14; CDR3: CASSLPGHRYEQYF; DNA: TGTGCCAGCAGCTTACCAGGACACCGCTACGAGCAGTACTTC
V: TRBV5-4; J: TRBJ2-2; D: TRBD1; size: -; length: 16; CDR3: CASSPLTGWDTGELFF; DNA: TGTGCCAGCAGCCCTCTGACAGGGTGGGACACCGGGGAGCTGTTTTTT
V: TRBV2; J: TRBJ2-3; D: TRBD1; size: -; length: 14; CDR3: CASNGQGARDTQYF; DNA: TGTGCCAGCAACGGACAGGGGGCAAGAGATACGCAGTATTTT
V: TRBV4-1; J: TRBJ1-4; D: TRBD1; size: -; length: 14; CDR3: CASREVGQGQKLFF; DNA: TGCGCCAGCAGGGAAGTGGGACAGGGTCAAAAACTGTTTTTT
V: TRBV9; J: TRBJ2-1; D: TRBD2; size: few; length: 17; CDR3: CASSVSPSAGGLNEQFF; DNA: TGTGCCAGCAGCGTATCTCCGTCGGCGGGGGGGCTCAATGAGCAGTTCTTC
V: TRBV28; J: TRBJ2-5; D: TRBD2; size: -; length: 16; CDR3: CASSLFTSGTASTQYF; DNA: TGTGCCAGCAGTTTATTTACTAGCGGGACGGCGTCGACCCAGTACTTC
V: TRBV19; J: TRBJ2-2; D: -; size: -; length: 13; CDR3: CASSFGEIGELFF; DNA: TGTGCCAGTAGTTTCGGGGAGATCGGGGAGCTGTTTTTT
V: TRBV28; J: TRBJ2-7; D: -; size: -; length: 13; CDR3: CASSSQDFYEQYF; DNA: TGTGCCAGCAGTTCCCAGGACTTCTACGAGCAGTACTTC
V: TRBV30; J: TRBJ1-2; D: TRBD1; size: -; length: 14; CDR3: CAWSEAGGYYGYTF; DNA: TGTGCCTGGAGTGAGGCAGGGGGTTACTATGGCTACACCTTC
V: TRBV12-5; J: TRBJ1-5; D: TRBD1; size: few; length: 15; CDR3: CASGGDRPLNQPQHF; DNA: TGTGCTAGTGGTGGGGACAGGCCACTCAATCAGCCCCAGCATTTT
V: TRBV27; J: TRBJ1-6; D: -; size: -; length: 17; CDR3: CASSLFDQASYNSPLHF; DNA: TGTGCCAGCAGTTTATTTGATCAGGCCTCCTATAATTCACCCCTCCACTTT
V: TRBV6-5; J: TRBJ1-2; D: -; size: -; length: 14; CDR3: CASSYLGGDYGYTF; DNA: TGTGCCAGCAGTTACTTAGGGGGGGACTATGGCTACACCTTC
V: TRBV28; J: TRBJ2-1; D: TRBD2; size: -; length: 15; CDR3: CASSPGGAAYNEQFF; DNA: TGTGCCAGCAGTCCCGGGGGGGCCGCCTACAATGAGCAGTTCTTC
V: TRBV28; J: TRBJ2-5; D: -; size: once; length: 15; CDR3: CASRPGPQGGETQYF; DNA: TGTGCCAGCAGACCCGGACCCCAGGGAGGAGAGACCCAGTACTTC
V: TRBV7-6; J: TRBJ1-1; D: -; size: few; length: 14; CDR3: CASSYLQKNTEAFF; DNA: TGTGCCAGCAGCTACCTACAGAAGAACACTGAAGCTTTCTTT
V: TRBV7-2; J: TRBJ2-1; D: -; size: -; length: 12; CDR3: CASSLVRVEQFF; DNA: TGTGCCAGCAGCTTAGTCAGGGTAGAGCAGTTCTTC